This T cell receptor (beta chain) was sequenced for a study of shared clonotypes between healthy human individuals. Those who donated were healthy HIV-negative adults, with no recent acute infections or vaccinations reported. On this clone itself: Other DNA sequences in this specimen translate into the identical CDR3.

Genomic DNA of each subset was evenly split across several immunoSEQ plates. Around 220 ng DNA, about 28,000 T cell genomes, went into each sorted-subset replicate PCR. Only in-frame clones appear in the TCRdb table, and some are missing; sequencing was by immunoSEQ multiplex PCR. The sample holds roughly 2.5 million clones, 85% to 95% seen once. This CDR3 spans 14 amino acids. The V and J ends lost 3 bases and 6 bases, in that order; junction bases with no gene match: 6. Germline assignment: CDR1 GTSNPN and CDR2 SVGIG (reference sequence). This receptor was identified in a man younger than 35 in good health. The sequenced sample was naive CD4+ T cells sorted from blood. Subset: CD45RA+ positively selected. This chain uses TRBV30 with TRBJ1-5, with 9 positions matching TRBD1. This chain's CDR3 is CAWREQGAGQPQHF. CDR3 DNA sequence: TGTGCCTGGAGGGAACAGGGGGCCGGTCAGCCCCAGCATTTT.